These 8 T cell receptor beta chains were sequenced from one sample in a study of liver allograft versus peripheral blood T cells. Across the study: Comparing T cell receptor repertoires in transplanted livers with those in recipients' peripheral blood was part of the design.

MiXCR, applied by TCRdb to the reads, yields one record per CDR3 protein. The table has some 8,000 distinct CDR3 sequences, roughly 18% seen once; the top ten hold approximately 1.5%. Every receptor here comes from a human patient who had a liver transplant. Some T cells may be provided by the graft donor.

This clonotype is labeled medium-sized. V and J are TRBV5-5 and TRBJ1-2; possible D gene TRBD1, 5 bases. Germline values: CDR1 SGHKS, CDR2 YYEKEE (reference sequence). The CDR3 runs to 15 residues. Trimming removed 4 bases from V and 8 bases from J, with 21 bases in between. CDR3 protein: CASSTRDVGGRGYTF. The CDR3 DNA sequence: TGTGCCAGCAGCACACGGGACGTAGGCGGTAGGGGCTACACCTTC.

This clonotype turned up a few times. V usage is TRBV28 and J usage is TRBJ1-5; 7 bases match TRBD1. CDR3 length: 17 residues. V lost 2 bases, J lost 7 bases, and 14 bases stayed unmatched. Germline CDR1 is MDHEN and CDR2 is SYDVKM. This CDR3 is CASSLGLGGGEQQPQHF. The DNA for the CDR3 is TGTGCCAGCAGTTTAGGACTTGGAGGGGGCGAACAACAGCCCCAGCATTTT. The full variable domain, in which reference TRBV28 and TRBJ1-5 provide the parts outside the CDR3, is DVKVTQSSRYLVKRTGEKVFLECVQDMDHENMFWYRQDPGLGLRLIYFSYDVKMKEKGDIPEGYSVSREKKERFSLILESASTNQTSMYLCASSLGLGGGEQQPQHFGDGTRLSIL.

The rearrangement links TRBV20-1 to TRBJ1-4; 10 bases align to TRBD1. After removal of 6 bases from V and 8 bases from J, the junction contained 12 bases not matched to a gene. Germline lookup yields CDR1 DFQATT and CDR2 SNEGSKA (reference sequence). This CDR3 contains 15 residues. CDR3 sequence (DNA): TGCAGTGCGCCGGGACAGGGGACGGGAAGAGAAAAACTGTTTTTT. This sequence encodes CSAPGQGTGREKLFF.

This clonotype qualifies as medium-sized. The chain carries TRBV6-6 and TRBJ1-5; no clear D gene. Germline V gene data show CDR1 as MNHNY and CDR2 as SVGAGI (reference sequence). CDR3 length: 17 amino acids. V was pared by 6 bases and J by 0 bases, with 18 bases between. Here the CDR3 reads CASSLQAGLNSNQPQHF. The CDR3 bases are TGTGCCAGCAGCTTACAAGCCGGCCTTAATAGCAATCAGCCCCAGCATTTT.

This clonotype is labeled medium-sized. For the CDR3, the DNA is TGTGCCAGCTCACCTCGGGGCAGCTCTGGGGCCAACGTCCTGACTTTC. Translating gives CASSPRGSSGANVLTF. This chain uses TRBV18 with TRBJ2-6, with D possibly called TRBD1 or TRBD2 (5 bases each). The V end was cut by 3 bases, the J end by 0 bases, with 9 bases between. From germline, CDR1 is KGHSH and CDR2 LQKENI. The CDR3 totals 16 residues. Combining the CDR3 with reference TRBV18 and TRBJ2-6 gives the whole variable domain NAGVMQNPRHLVRRRGQEARLRCSPMKGHSHVYWYRQLPEEGLKFMVYLQKENIIDESGMPKERFSAEFPKEGPSILRIQQVVRGDSAAYFCASSPRGSSGANVLTFGAGSRLTVL.

The chain has TRBV3-1 and TRBJ1-3, with D possibly matching TRBD1 (5 bases). The CDR3 covers 15 residues. Trimming stripped 8 bases from V and 0 bases from J, with 14 bases between. Germline V gene data show CDR1 as LGHDT and CDR2 as YNNKEL (reference sequence). In nucleotides, the CDR3 is TGTGCCAGCGCTCTAAGGGACTCCTCTGGAAACACCATATATTTT. Its translation: CASALRDSSGNTIYF.

At least ten counts were recorded for this clonotype. The J gene is TRBJ1-5, the V gene TRBV19, with D tentatively TRBD1 (5 bases). The germline CDR1 and CDR2 sequences are LNHDA and SQIVND (reference sequence). This CDR3 spans 13 amino acids. V gave up 5 bases and J gave up 2 bases, with 7 bases separating them. The CDR3 nucleotides are TGTGCCAGTAGTGCCAGGGGCAATCAGCCCCAGCATTTT. Translating it yields CASSARGNQPQHF.

By sample share, this clonotype is medium-sized. CDR3 coding DNA: TGCTCCTCAACCGGGAGCTCCTACAATGAGCAGTTCTTC. It codes for CSSTGSSYNEQFF. V usage is TRBV29-1 and J usage is TRBJ2-1; perhaps TRBD2 as D (6 bases). CDR1 and CDR2 (germline): SQVTM, ANQGSEA. There are 13 residues in the CDR3.